The rows below give T cell receptor beta chains drawn from one sample of a study of CD8 T cells in Susac syndrome. MiXCR was run by TCRdb on the immunoSEQ multiplex PCR reads, yielding one entry per CDR3 protein. The repertoire holds more than 150,000 distinct CDR3 sequences, with 90% to 97% as singletons. The sequenced sample was CD4+ T cells from PBMCs. The receptors derive from a human donor with Susac syndrome. Both conserved end residues are part of each CDR3. A D gene is named only where the DNA matches it firmly. Rows may omit the clone size; those that give it use once, few, many or a size class.

abundance	v_gene	d_gene	j_gene	CDR3nt	CDR3aa
-	TRBV2	-	TRBJ2-5	TGTGCCAGCACTCAAGAGGAGACCCAGTACTTC	CASTQEETQYF
-	TRBV6-1	-	TRBJ1-1	TGTGCCAGCAGCCGGGCCGGGTTTGGGGGTAAGGGCACTGAAGCTTTCTTT	CASSRAGFGGKGTEAFF
-	TRBV9	TRBD2	TRBJ2-5	TGTGCCAGCAGCGCCCCGGGACTAGCGGGAGGAGAGACCCAGTACTTC	CASSAPGLAGGETQYF
-	TRBV2	TRBD1	TRBJ2-7	TGTGCCAGCCGGTGGTCGGGACAGAGCTACGAGCAGTACTTC	CASRWSGQSYEQYF
-	TRBV30	TRBD1	TRBJ2-5	TGTGCCTGGTCGACAGGGGAAGCGACCCAGTACTTC	CAWSTGEATQYF
-	TRBV2	TRBD2	TRBJ2-3	TGTGCCAGCAGTGAACTAGCGGGGGGAATAGATACGCAGTATTTT	CASSELAGGIDTQYF
-	TRBV30	TRBD2	TRBJ2-2	TGTGCCCGGCTTGGACTAGCGGGACCCACCGGGGAGCTGTTTTTT	CARLGLAGPTGELFF
few	TRBV4-2	-	TRBJ2-7	TGTGCCAGCAGCCAAGAGTACGAGCAGTACTTC	CASSQEYEQYF
-	TRBV6-5	TRBD2	TRBJ2-7	TGTGCCAGCAGTTACTCCACTAGCGGATTCGACCAGGGCTCCTACGAGCAGTACTTC	CASSYSTSGFDQGSYEQYF
once	TRBV5-4	-	TRBJ1-1	TGTGCCAGCAGCCCTATGACAGGCCACACTGAAGCTTTCTTT	CASSPMTGHTEAFF
-	TRBV6-6	TRBD2	TRBJ2-7	TGTGCCAGCAGTTACTCGACTAGCGGGAGAACATCCGAGCAGTACTTC	CASSYSTSGRTSEQYF
once	TRBV4-3	-	TRBJ1-2	TGCGCCAGCAGCCAAGCGGGGAGCTATGGCTACACCTTC	CASSQAGSYGYTF
once	TRBV7-7	TRBD1	TRBJ2-1	TGTGCTAGCACCTGGACAGGACGCCACAATGAGCAGTTCTTC	CASTWTGRHNEQFF
-	TRBV5-1	TRBD1	TRBJ1-2	TGCGCCAGCAGCATGGAACTTATACCGGGACAGGGGAGAACTGGCTACACCTTC	CASSMELIPGQGRTGYTF
-	TRBV6-5	TRBD1	TRBJ2-3	TGTGCCAGCAGTTACTATTCGGACAGGGTGGAAGCAGATACGCAGTATTTT	CASSYYSDRVEADTQYF
-	TRBV5-1	-	TRBJ2-3	TGCGCCAGCAGCTTGGCCGGTCCTAGCACAGATACGCAGTATTTT	CASSLAGPSTDTQYF
-	TRBV6-2/TRBV6-3	TRBD2	TRBJ2-1	TGTGCCAGCAGTTATCCCGGAGGAGCGGGGGCCAATGAGCAGTTCTTC	CASSYPGGAGANEQFF
-	TRBV30	-	TRBJ2-3	TGTGCCTGGGAGTCAGGGGTTTCAGATACGCAGTATTTT	CAWESGVSDTQYF
-	TRBV7-2	TRBD1	TRBJ2-5	TGTGCCAGCAGGCTAAACAACAGGGGTGAGACCCAGTACTTC	CASRLNNRGETQYF
-	TRBV28	TRBD1	TRBJ2-5	TGTGCCAGCAGTCCGACAGGGGGCGGGGAGACCCAGTACTTC	CASSPTGGGETQYF
-	TRBV7-2	TRBD2	TRBJ2-3	TGTGCCAGCAGCTTCGGGGGGGGCCCCCCTGATACGCAGTATTTT	CASSFGGGPPDTQYF
-	TRBV20-1	-	TRBJ1-2	TGCAGTGCTACCCCGGGACTGACAAACTATGGCTACACCTTC	CSATPGLTNYGYTF
-	TRBV20-1	-	TRBJ1-2	TGCAGTGCTAGAGAATGGGACGGTGGAGGCTATGGCTACACCTTC	CSAREWDGGGYGYTF
-	TRBV6-4	TRBD2	TRBJ2-1	TGTGCCAGCAGTGACTCGGGACTAGCGAGCAATGAGCAGTTCTTC	CASSDSGLASNEQFF
-	TRBV6-2/TRBV6-3	TRBD1	TRBJ1-1	TGTGCCAGCAGTTATTTCGGGACAGGGGACACTGAAGCTTTCTTT	CASSYFGTGDTEAFF
-	TRBV10-3	-	TRBJ2-6	TGTGCCATCAGTGAGGCGTTGTCCCGGGCCAACGTCCTGACTTTC	CAISEALSRANVLTF
-	TRBV29-1	-	TRBJ2-1	TGCAGCGTTCAAGGGGGGGATCGGCTAAGCTCCTACAATGAGCAGTTCTTC	CSVQGGDRLSSYNEQFF
-	TRBV28	TRBD1	TRBJ2-7	TGTGCCAGCAGTGACGTCCGGGACAGGGGATCCGAGCAGTACTTC	CASSDVRDRGSEQYF
-	TRBV5-1	-	TRBJ2-1	TGCGCCAGCAGCAATGGAGGGAGGGAGCAGTTCTTC	CASSNGGREQFF
-	TRBV6-6	-	TRBJ2-2	TGTGCCAGCAGTTTGACAGGGAACACCGGGGAGCTGTTTTTT	CASSLTGNTGELFF
-	TRBV30	-	TRBJ2-2	TGTGCCTGGAGTCCACAGGGTTTCGGGGAGCTGTTTTTT	CAWSPQGFGELFF
-	TRBV7-3	-	TRBJ2-5	TGTGCCAGCAGCTTAAACGGGATGGAGACCCAGTACTTC	CASSLNGMETQYF
-	TRBV5-6	TRBD1	TRBJ1-5	TGTGCCAGCAGCTTATCCGGGACAGGGGGCAATCAGCCCCAGCATTTT	CASSLSGTGGNQPQHF
once	TRBV29-1	-	TRBJ1-3	TGCAGCGTGAGGGTGAGCTCTGGAAACACCATATATTTT	CSVRVSSGNTIYF
-	TRBV20-1	-	TRBJ1-1	TGCAGTGCTAGGCAGGGGCAACGAGCTTTCTTT	CSARQGQRAFF
-	TRBV20-1	-	TRBJ2-3	TGCAGTGCTAGTGGCTCTCACCACGGGACAGATACGCAGTATTTT	CSASGSHHGTDTQYF
once	TRBV7-8	-	TRBJ2-2	TGTGCCAGCAGCTTACGTTTCAACACCGGGGAGCTGTTTTTT	CASSLRFNTGELFF
-	TRBV30	TRBD2	TRBJ2-1	TGTGCCTGGGGGGTAGCGGGAGTTCGAGAGCAGTTCTTC	CAWGVAGVREQFF
-	TRBV9	-	TRBJ1-2	TGTGCCAGCAGCGTAGATTCAGGGACTGGCGGCTACACCTTC	CASSVDSGTGGYTF
once	TRBV3-1	-	TRBJ1-6	TGTGCCAGCAGCCAGTTGGGGGAGGCGTCACCCCTCCACTTT	CASSQLGEASPLHF
once	TRBV24-1	-	TRBJ2-5	TGTGCCACCAGTGATGCGGCCAGCCAAGAGACCCAGTACTTC	CATSDAASQETQYF
once	TRBV9	-	TRBJ2-7	TGTGCCAGCAGCGTAGCCCTACTGGGCTACGAGCAGTACTTC	CASSVALLGYEQYF
-	TRBV19	-	TRBJ1-1	TGTGCCAGCCGGACAAGCCTAGAAGCTTTCTTT	CASRTSLEAFF
once	TRBV7-2	-	TRBJ2-1	TGTGCCAGCAGCTCCCTAGATGAGCAGTTCTTC	CASSSLDEQFF
once	TRBV4-3	TRBD2	TRBJ2-3	TGCGCCAGCAGCCGGACGGGGGAGGGATTAGATACGCAGTATTTT	CASSRTGEGLDTQYF
-	TRBV27	TRBD1	TRBJ2-7	TGTGCCAGCAGTTTAAGACAGGGAAGGCGCGAGCAGTACTTC	CASSLRQGRREQYF
few	TRBV29-1	-	TRBJ2-5	TGCAGCGTTCGTCCGCAAGAGACCCAGTACTTC	CSVRPQETQYF
-	TRBV4-3	-	TRBJ2-7	TGCGCCAGCAGCCAAGTGGCGGGGGCTACCGCCTACGAGCAGTACTTC	CASSQVAGATAYEQYF
-	TRBV20-1	-	TRBJ2-1	TGCAGTGCTAGTAAGTCCCGACTGGGTGAGCAGTTCTTC	CSASKSRLGEQFF
-	TRBV12-3/TRBV12-4	TRBD1	TRBJ2-5	TGTGCCAGCAGCCTCACCCAGGGGGCCCAAGAGACCCAGTACTTC	CASSLTQGAQETQYF
-	TRBV5-1	-	TRBJ2-3	TGCGCCAGCAGCTTGGTTACTAGCAGCACAGATACGCAGTATTTT	CASSLVTSSTDTQYF
-	TRBV27	-	TRBJ1-3	TGTGCCAGCCGTCCGCTGTCTGGAAACACCATATATTTT	CASRPLSGNTIYF
-	TRBV9	-	TRBJ1-1	TGTGCCAGCAGCGTCGTTTCAGCTGAAGCTTTCTTT	CASSVVSAEAFF
-	TRBV4-3	TRBD1	TRBJ2-3	TGCGCCAGCAGCCTGTCCGGGACAGGGTTCACAGATACGCAGTATTTT	CASSLSGTGFTDTQYF